This paragraph covers one T cell receptor beta chain sequence. What antigen it recognizes has not been identified. No base-level quality is on record; no much larger clone is a single base apart. The sample originates from a study of cytomegalovirus exposure and HLA in healthy donors (dated by TCRdb to the late 2010s). Background on the whole study: In an earlier analysis of 550 to 750 of the donors, 276 Gb of sequence data and 117 million unique TCR beta sequences from about 190 million T cells were reported. Rather than using new phenotypic data, the later analysis identified candidate immune exposures from TCR beta sequences and from how often those sequences occurred across donors. In an earlier analysis of 500 to 650 of the donors, high-throughput TCR beta sequencing was used to judge whether each TCR beta V gene segment behaved as functional or pseudogenic. Every repertoire in the discovery cohort had been generated on one and the same sequencing platform. The study was designed to test whether signatures of past pathogen exposure could be identified by cataloging public T cell receptors. A later genetic analysis used genome-wide SNP genotypes for about three fifths of the 666 donors, treating that subset as a discovery cohort. The number of donors typed differed by locus, with 629-630 for A, B, C, DRB1 and DQB1, roughly 520 for DQA1, 600 to 610 for DPA1, and over 400 for DPB1. On average, roughly 240,000 unique TCR beta nucleotide sequences were sequenced per donor among a few hundred genotyped donors of the cohort, with roughly 18% of those sequences being non-productive. Roughly 5 DR-DQ haplotypes were treated as single units for association and clustering because of strong linkage in the cohort. HLA typing covered class I and class II loci at four-digit resolution. Approximately 300 gigabases of sequencing data and roughly 81 million unique TCR sequences made up an early release that covered some 640 HLA-typed donors. To study patterns of TCR occurrence, a later analysis re-analyzed previously published TCR beta repertoires from 600 to 750 donors and added high-resolution HLA genotyping. Of the roughly 400 genotyped donors, approximately 82% fell in the genetic ancestry cluster associated with self-reported Caucasian donors. Donor age, sex, ethnicity and CMV serostatus were collected together with the repertoire data. Along with the approximately 700-subject first cohort, a separate validation cohort of over a hundred different subjects was used. High-throughput TCR immunosequencing, statistical association of individual TCRs with disease status, and machine learning were combined to predict cytomegalovirus infection status. Using immunosequencing, the study profiled T cell repertoires from 550 to 750 subjects and related those repertoires to cytomegalovirus serostatus.

From a lookup of the germline V gene, CDR1 and CDR2 are SGHVS and FQNEAQ. The CDR3 starts with the cysteine, ends with the phenylalanine, and has 16 residues. Only the CDR3 DNA stays, 48 bases, in frame from base 1. Trimmed from V: 4 bases; trimmed from J: 13 bases; junction bases lacking a gene match: 12. The cohort was made up of 500 to 800 healthy bone marrow donors. At the time of sampling, all cohort members were nominally healthy, though unrecorded immune exposures were likely present. The donor tested CMV seronegative and was one of the 352 seronegative cohort members. A peripheral blood sample was collected from each donor, and TCR beta sequencing was performed on peripheral blood mononuclear cells. Genomic DNA extraction from the blood cell samples was performed with the Qiagen DNeasy Blood Extraction Kit. Library construction relied on the immunoSEQ multiplex PCR assay. For the multiplex PCR, a mixture combining 60 forward primers for TCR Vbeta segments and 13 reverse primers for TCR Jbeta segments was used. Amplification of the CDR3 region of rearranged TCR beta genes was performed with a multiplex PCR assay on genomic DNA. On the Illumina HiSeq System, the amplified TCR beta libraries were sequenced as 87-base-pair reads. In the authors' own workflow: A later analysis tallied tens of millions of unique TCR beta chains across the 666 repertoires, and approximately 12 million of those chains were shared by two or more donors. To remove PCR and sequencing errors, raw reads were error-corrected and collapsed into unique sequences using a nearest-neighbor algorithm that merged closely related sequences. To assign V, D and J gene segments, CDR3 sequences were aligned to IMGT reference sequences. For a sequence to be retained, a match of at least six nucleotides was required to both a V gene segment and a J gene segment. A rearrangement counted as productive if the CDR3 had no stop codons and remained in frame with V and J, and every other rearrangement counted as non-productive. CDR3 was defined according to IMGT convention as the region running from the second conserved V-encoded cysteine to the conserved J-encoded phenylalanine. In an earlier analysis of more than 550 of the donors, sequences lacking an unambiguous match to a single V gene segment were excluded. In an earlier analysis of approximately 560 of the donors, a V segment was called functional when productive rearrangements were above 56.7%, and segregating when the standard deviation between donors exceeded 5%. To diagnose cytomegalovirus status from the catalog of TCR beta chain sequences, a statistical classification framework was built. V and J gene assignment, in a later analysis, came from comparing TCR nucleotide sequences with IMGT/GENE-DB human TR gene sequences. The TCRdist pipeline was used in a later analysis to assign CDR3 sequences and most-parsimonious VDJ recombination scenarios. In a later analysis, each TCR beta chain was defined by its CDR3 amino acid sequence together with its V-gene family, and reads without a unique V-gene family were excluded. In a later analysis, fewer than 600 highly shared, low-generation-probability nucleotide sequences were removed to address suspected cross-contamination and a sequencing artifact. In a later analysis, a clonal expansion index for each public chain was calculated from normalized within-repertoire ranks of inferred template counts. Generation probabilities in a later analysis came from a VDJ recombination model fitted to out-of-frame rearrangements, and those results were checked against IGoR. Hypergeometric tests were used in a later analysis to score TCR-TCR, TCR-HLA and TCR-CMV co-occurrence, with a repertoire-size bias correction applied to the TCR pairs. False discovery rates were estimated in a later analysis by permuting HLA or CMV assignments 20 times. In a later analysis, co-occurring TCRs were grouped using DBSCAN, and TCRdist sequence similarity was added for clustering within HLA-allele-positive subsets. Co-occurrence clustering excluded repertoires with fewer than 30,000 or more than 120,000 public chains, plus five with anomalous nucleotide sharing. TCRdb stores this immuneACCESS table with in-frame sequences only. Part of the clones is absent; in the studies checked, under half of the shortfall reflects unresolved V genes, and no reason is known for the rest. V and J calls and clone size are as listed in that table; D and trimming were resolved from the DNA. Recorded for this sample are around 78,000 clones; less than 85% of them occurred a single time. 2.4% of the sample belongs to the ten largest clones.

Summary of the overall study and its limitations: Presence/absence analyses assumed roughly uniform sequencing depth across donors, an assumption that may not hold. In vitro tests confirmed that a few of the cytomegalovirus-associated TCR beta chains recognize cytomegalovirus antigens. When HLA alleles, especially DR and DQ, strongly co-occurred, TCR associations were difficult to assign to individual alleles. A later genetic analysis reported fewer N-insertions in productive TCRs among donors in an Asian-associated ancestry cluster than the approximately 700-donor mean. While some public TCRs were present in many individuals, most TCR sequences turned up only very rarely across donors. Correlated functional status among segregating V segments might reflect linkage disequilibrium, but an unknown experimental factor could not be ruled out. A further reported finding was that TCR beta sequences accurately predicted the HLA-A and HLA-B alleles for most subjects in the first cohort. A group of highly shared sequence variants was considered likely to be a technical artifact of the sequencing pipeline. An earlier analysis of 450 to 750 of the donors showed that most TCR beta V segments appeared in productive rearrangements either about 90% or about 30% of the time, which broadly matched IMGT annotations. It was suggested by the authors that the approach could potentially be generalized to other disease states and immunological phenotypes. Most CMV-associated TCR beta chains appeared to be HLA-restricted in a later analysis, and the HLA associations seemed to be driven largely by CMV exposure. Because HLA typing was unavailable for some donors at each locus, only the typed subset was used in association tests. Because the 87-base-pair reads could not distinguish some IMGT-functional V segments, including TRBV6-2 and TRBV6-3, those segments were excluded. In a later analysis, HLA-associated TCR beta chains were found to be more clonally expanded and to have lower generation probabilities than equally common non-associated chains. At a false discovery rate of 0.05, a later analysis linked 15,000 to 20,000 TCR beta sequences to specific HLA alleles. A later analysis found that TCR association rates varied across HLA loci, with DRB1 alleles showing the most associated TCRs and HLA-C alleles the fewest. The cohort was sequenced for TCR beta chains only, and without alpha or paired-chain data the features that could be detected were limited. Several of the top co-occurrence clusters appeared to be linked to parvovirus B19, influenza, CMV and Epstein-Barr virus, according to a later analysis. In both the original and validation cohorts, the classifier was reported to diagnose cytomegalovirus status with high specificity and sensitivity. A later genetic analysis associated a missense DCLRE1C variant with V-gene and J-gene trimming of TCR beta chains, and an independent cohort replicated the association. For the cohort, immune exposure information was limited to CMV serostatus. A total of some 180 TCR beta chains were listed by the study as associated with cytomegalovirus. Because counts were too low, seventeen rarely observed V segments, including chromosome 9 orphons, were left out of the earlier analysis of 587 of the donors.

Specimen: PBMCs. The V and J genes are TRBV7-8 and TRBJ2-1; 14 bases in between match TRBD2. The TCR originated in a woman aged 50 to 65 in good health and CMV-seronegative. The nucleotides are TGTGCCAGCAGCTCCAAGCAGGGACTAGCGGGGGAGCAACAGTTCTTC. The translation is CASSSKQGLAGEQQFF.